This T cell receptor beta chain originates from a study of blood T cell repertoires in COVID-19. Looking at the study overall: Acute-phase and convalescent COVID-19 samples originated in the United States, Italy and Spain.

The V gene end was trimmed by 1 base and the J gene end by 0 bases; junction bases not matched to a gene: 2. The CDR3 loop spans 17 amino acids. Germline V gene lookup returns CDR1 LNHDA and CDR2 SQIVND (reference sequence). In the study's own analysis: Researchers report that nucleated cell counts were estimated from reference gene primer amplification. Data came from immunoSEQ multiplex PCR; TCRdb stores just in-frame clones and leaves some out. For V, J and clone size, that table is used; D and trimming come from the DNA. The repertoire holds a few hundred thousand clones, with more than 85% as singletons. Donors were grouped by their self-reported clinical history.

The source is a woman aged 30 to 39 who had recovered from COVID-19. The source material was PBMCs or T cells enriched from blood (not recorded which). This chain connects TRBV19 to TRBJ2-1, with 11 bases that match TRBD2. The CDR3 DNA is TGTGCCAGTAGTATAGTTGGACTAGCGGGCTCCTACAATGAGCAGTTCTTC. This codes for CASSIVGLAGSYNEQFF.